The 11 T cell receptor beta chains reported below all come from one sample, sequenced in a study of shared clonotypes between healthy human individuals. Assay: immunoSEQ multiplex PCR; the TCRdb copy retains only in-frame clones and omits some. The sample lists 2 million to 2.5 million clones; about 94% were seen once. Material: naive CD4+ T cells sorted from blood. This sample's subset: CD45RA+ positively selected. All receptors derive from a man aged 18 to 29 in good health.

In DNA form, the CDR3 reads TGTGCCAGCAGCTCCAGGGCTGGCTACACCTTC. This codes for CASSSRAGYTF. This sequence joins TRBV11-2 and TRBJ1-2, with TRBD1 as a possible D gene (5 bases). This CDR3 contains 11 residues. The germline gives CDR1 SGHAT, CDR2 FQNNGV. Trimming took 4 bases from V and 7 from J, leaving 7 bases between them.

The J gene is TRBJ1-1, the V gene TRBV10-3; unclear D gene. V was clipped by 4 bases and J by 6 bases, with 12 bases between them. The germline V gene has CDR1 ENHRY and CDR2 SYGVKD. This CDR3 has 13 amino acids. Here the CDR3 DNA reads TGTGCCATCAGTGGGCAGACGTATTCTGAAGCTTTCTTT. Its protein product is CAISGQTYSEAFF.

The gene calls are TRBV28 and TRBJ2-7; TRBD1 aligns across 11 bases. In germline, CDR1 is MDHEN, CDR2 SYDVKM. Losses at the gene ends were 6 bases for V and 7 bases for J; bases not matched to a gene: 5. CDR3 length: 13 residues. CDR3 DNA: TGTGCCAGCAGGGACAGGGGGCTGTATGAGCAGTACTTC. It specifies CASRDRGLYEQYF.

CDR3 residues: CASSLTAGDTQYF. As DNA, the CDR3 is TGTGCCAGCAGCTTAACAGCGGGAGATACGCAGTATTTT. The chain couples TRBV7-2 to TRBJ2-3, with a weak D call TRBD2 (6 bases). Trimming took off 2 bases at V and 5 bases at J, with 8 bases between the two ends. The CDR3 covers 13 residues. Per germline, CDR1 SGHTA and CDR2 FQGNSA.

Notes on this clone: It is likely a read error, because the conserved phenylalanine at the end of the CDR3 is missing. The chain joins TRBV6-5 to TRBJ2-7; 7 positions match TRBD1. Germline V gives CDR1 MNHEY, CDR2 SVGAGI. This CDR3 has 15 residues. V shed 2 bases, J shed 2 bases, and the junction held 6 bases outside the gene matches. CDR3 in amino acids: CASSYPSTGTYEQYL. In DNA form, the CDR3 reads TGTGCCAGCAGTTACCCGTCGACAGGGACCTACGAGCAGTACCTC.

The chain uses TRBV4-2 and TRBJ2-7, with 9 positions matching TRBD1. Looked up from germline, CDR1 is LGHNA and CDR2 is YNFKEQ. V was clipped by 2 bases and J by 2 bases; unmatched bases: 4. The CDR3 runs 15 residues. The CDR3 DNA sequence: TGTGCCAGCAGCCAATCCCGACAGGGGGCCTACGAGCAGTACTTC. It is translated as CASSQSRQGAYEQYF.

This chain uses TRBV10-3 with TRBJ2-6; 8 bases are a match to TRBD1. CDR3 length: 19 residues. CDR1 is ENHRY, CDR2 SYGVKD, per germline. J gave up 0 bases and V 6 bases, and 13 bases lay outside the gene matches. The CDR3 here is CAIRAGTGGSASGANVLTF. The CDR3 DNA is TGTGCCATCAGGGCCGGGACAGGTGGCTCGGCCTCTGGGGCCAACGTCCTGACTTTC.

The gene calls are TRBV6-5 and TRBJ2-1; D might be TRBD2 (6 bases). The CDR3 spans 15 residues. Germline CDR1 is MNHEY and CDR2 is SVGAGI. Trimming took off 6 bases at V and 1 base at J, with 13 bases between the two ends. The CDR3 sequence: CASSPGTFSYNEQFF. The CDR3, as DNA: TGTGCCAGCAGCCCCGGGACTTTTTCCTACAATGAGCAGTTCTTC.

This chain links TRBV7-9 with TRBJ1-4; D gene uncertain. The CDR3 has 14 amino acids. The V gene's germline CDR1 is SEHNR and CDR2 FQNEAQ (reference sequence). Between the trimmed V and J ends, which lost 7 bases and 3 bases, there was a span of 12 bases. The CDR3 loop is CASNRDQSNEKLFF. The DNA for the CDR3 is TGTGCCAGCAACAGAGACCAGTCTAATGAAAAACTGTTTTTT. The full variable domain, rest sourced from reference TRBV7-9 and TRBJ1-4, is DTGVSQNPRHKITKRGQNVTFRCDPISEHNRLYWYRQTLGQGPEFLTYFQNEAQLEKSRLLSDRFSAERPKGSFSTLEIQRTEQGDSAMYLCASNRDQSNEKLFFGSGTQLSVL.

This chain joins TRBV28 and TRBJ1-1; 7 positions agree with TRBD1. The CDR3 totals 16 residues. Germline CDR1 MDHEN, CDR2 SYDVKM. Trimming removed 5 bases from V and 1 base from J; junction bases left unmatched: 10. CDR3 nucleotides: TGTGCCAGCAGTCTACATCGAGGGGGCGGGAACACTGAAGCTTTCTTT. This codes for CASSLHRGGGNTEAFF.

This clone has just one count. The chain joins TRBV7-2 to TRBJ2-7, with 10 bases lining up with TRBD2. Germline V gives CDR1 SGHTA, CDR2 FQGNSA. With V trimmed by 4 bases and J by 0 bases, 3 bases remained unmatched. This CDR3 has 15 amino acids. CDR3 DNA sequence: TGTGCCAGCAGCTCGACTAGCGGGCCCTCCTACGAGCAGTACTTC. This translates into CASSSTSGPSYEQYF.